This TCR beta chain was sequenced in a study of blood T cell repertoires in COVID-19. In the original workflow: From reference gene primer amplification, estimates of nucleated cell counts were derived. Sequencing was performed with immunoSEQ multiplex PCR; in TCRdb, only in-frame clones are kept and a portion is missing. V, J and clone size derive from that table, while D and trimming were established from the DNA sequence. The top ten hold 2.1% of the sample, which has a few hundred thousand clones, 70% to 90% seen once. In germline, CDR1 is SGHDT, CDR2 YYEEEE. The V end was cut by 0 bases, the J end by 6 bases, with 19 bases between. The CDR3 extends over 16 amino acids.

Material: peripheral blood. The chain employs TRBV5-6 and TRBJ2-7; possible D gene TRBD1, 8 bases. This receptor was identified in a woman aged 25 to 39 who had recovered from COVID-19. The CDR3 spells CASSLDEVDREGEQYF. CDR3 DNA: TGTGCCAGCAGCTTGGATGAAGTGGACAGGGAGGGCGAGCAGTACTTC.